A single sample is the source of the 14 T cell receptor beta chains below, sequenced in a study of blood T cell repertoires in COVID-19. Sequencing was performed with immunoSEQ multiplex PCR; in TCRdb, only in-frame clones are kept and a portion is missing. The sample records roughly 70,000 clones, approximately 83% being singletons. The sequenced sample consisted of peripheral blood. These receptors all come from a woman in her fifties or sixties with acute or convalescent COVID-19.

V usage is TRBV30 and J usage is TRBJ1-4; no reliable D call. Trimming cost V 3 bases and J 4 bases, with 3 bases left between them. In germline, CDR1 is GTSNPN, CDR2 SVGIG (reference sequence). The CDR3 is 11 amino acids. The CDR3 here is CAWSFNEKLFF. In nucleotides, the CDR3 is TGTGCCTGGAGCTTTAATGAAAAACTGTTTTTT.

This chain joins TRBV2 and TRBJ1-1; D remains unclear. This CDR3 spans 13 amino acids. Trimming stripped 4 bases from V and 7 bases from J, with 13 bases between. CDR1 is SNHLY and CDR2 is FYNNEI in the germline V gene. The CDR3 bases are TGTGCCAGCAGTGCCTGGACTGGCCTTGAAGCTTTCTTT. Translating it yields CASSAWTGLEAFF.

This chain connects TRBV6-5 to TRBJ1-1; a possible D gene is TRBD1 (5 bases). The germline V gene encodes CDR1 MNHEY and CDR2 SVGAGI. The CDR3 contains 14 residues. The V end was cut by 6 bases, the J end by 3 bases, with 14 bases between. The CDR3: CASRPRTSHTEAFF. CDR3 DNA sequence: TGTGCCAGCAGGCCTAGGACATCCCACACTGAAGCTTTCTTT.

The chain couples TRBV9 to TRBJ2-3, with 11 bases matching TRBD2. Trimming took 4 bases from V and 5 from J; bases not matched to a gene: 6. This CDR3 region has 15 residues. Germline CDR1 SGDLS, CDR2 YYNGEE. The CDR3 nucleotides read TGTGCCAGCAGCCTAGGTGGGACTAGCGGAGATACGCAGTATTTT. It is translated as CASSLGGTSGDTQYF.

The J gene is TRBJ1-5, the V gene TRBV21-1; the table's TRBD1 call for D was not verified on the DNA. TRBV21-1 is noted as a pseudogene. This CDR3 comprises 14 residues. CDR3 loop: CASSKDRGRQPQHF. The CDR3 region has the DNA TGTGCCAGCAGCAAAGACAGGGGGCGGCAGCCCCAGCATTTT.

J is TRBJ1-6 and V is TRBV6-5; the match to TRBD1 covers 7 bases. With 6 bases clipped from V and 7 bases from J, the junction kept 9 bases outside the gene matches. From germline, CDR1 is MNHEY and CDR2 SVGAGI. CDR3 length: 15 residues. The CDR3 reads CASRRGRGSNSPLHF. CDR3 bases: TGTGCCAGCAGGAGGGGGCGCGGATCAAATTCACCCCTCCACTTT.

The rearrangement links TRBV5-1 to TRBJ2-3; D is perhaps TRBD2 (7 bases). Germline lookup yields CDR1 SGHRS and CDR2 YFSETQ. This CDR3 region has 14 residues. Trimming took off 4 bases at V and 5 bases at J, with 14 bases between the two ends. DNA for the CDR3: TGCGCCAGCAGCGGGGGGGCCTGGAGAGATACGCAGTATTTT. Translated: CASSGGAWRDTQYF.

The table lists this clone with a count of one. This chain connects TRBV6-1 to TRBJ1-1; 9 positions match TRBD1. Germline V CDR1 and CDR2: MNHNS, SASEGT. The CDR3 covers 16 residues. V was pared by 4 bases and J by 0 bases, with 6 bases of the junction left unmatched. CDR3 coding DNA: TGTGCCAGCAGTGCTTCCGGACAGGGGTTGAACACTGAAGCTTTCTTT. This encodes CASSASGQGLNTEAFF.

The J gene is TRBJ1-5, the V gene TRBV7-2; a possible D gene is TRBD1 (5 bases). The germline V and J ends were trimmed by 4 bases and 3 bases, with 10 bases remaining between them. The CDR3 length is 14 residues. Per the germline V gene, CDR1 is SGHTA and CDR2 is FQGNSA. This CDR3 reads CASSSGLHNQPQHF. CDR3 DNA sequence: TGTGCCAGCAGCTCGGGACTCCACAATCAGCCCCAGCATTTT.

The chain uses TRBV9 and TRBJ1-6; 8 bases are shared with TRBD1. The CDR3 totals 17 residues. Losses at the gene ends were 3 bases for V and 0 bases for J; bases not matched to a gene: 5. Per germline, CDR1 SGDLS and CDR2 YYNGEE. The CDR3 here is CASSGGQGSSYNSPLHF. In DNA, the CDR3 is TGTGCCAGCAGCGGCGGACAGGGTAGCTCCTATAATTCACCCCTCCACTTT. Filled out from reference TRBV9 and TRBJ1-6, the complete variable domain reads DSGVTQTPKHLITATGQRVTLRCSPRSGDLSVYWYQQSLDQGLQFLIQYYNGEERAKGNILERFSAQQFPDLHSELNLSSLELGDSALYFCASSGGQGSSYNSPLHFGNGTRLTVT.

V usage is TRBV6-1 and J usage is TRBJ1-4; D perhaps matches TRBD1 (6 bases). The CDR3 has 16 amino acids. Germline V CDR1 and CDR2: MNHNS, SASEGT. Between the trimmed V and J ends, which lost 4 bases and 0 bases, there was a span of 12 bases. This chain's CDR3 is CASSGGQTATNEKLFF. The CDR3 DNA sequence: TGTGCCAGCAGTGGGGGACAAACTGCAACTAATGAAAAACTGTTTTTT.

The chain combines TRBV10-1 with TRBJ2-5; 8 bases are a match to TRBD2. Germline V gene data show CDR1 as WNHNN and CDR2 as SYGVQD (reference sequence). With V trimmed by 0 bases and J by 5 bases, 8 bases remained unmatched. CDR3 size: 16 residues. The CDR3 DNA reads TGCGCCAGCAGTGAGTCCGGACTAGCCGGTCTGGAGACCCAGTACTTC. Translating it yields CASSESGLAGLETQYF.

This clone was detected only a few times. The chain has TRBV10-3 and TRBJ2-1, with 8 bases fitting TRBD2. Germline CDR1 and CDR2: ENHRY and SYGVKD. J was trimmed by 0 bases and V by 3 bases; bases with no gene match: 4. There are 16 residues in the CDR3. CDR3 in DNA: TGTGCCATCAGTGACGGCGGGGGGAGCTCCTACAATGAGCAGTTCTTC. Amino acids: CAISDGGGSSYNEQFF.

This chain links TRBV19 with TRBJ2-3, with a tentative D call TRBD2 (6 bases). Trimming removed 2 bases at V and 0 bases at J, with 9 bases between. The CDR3 has 15 residues. Germline CDR1 LNHDA, CDR2 SQIVND (reference sequence). DNA for the CDR3: TGTGCCAGTAGTATATCGGGGGATAGCACAGATACGCAGTATTTT. It encodes CASSISGDSTDTQYF. The complete variable domain, with remaining parts taken from reference TRBV19 and TRBJ2-3, reads DGGITQSPKYLFRKEGQNVTLSCEQNLNHDAMYWYRQDPGQGLRLIYYSQIVNDFQKGDIAEGYSVSREKKESFPLTVTSAQKNPTAFYLCASSISGDSTDTQYFGPGTRLTVL.